These 18 T cell receptor beta chains were all obtained from the same sample, sequenced in a study of a mutant IDH1 vaccine in newly diagnosed glioma. The repertoire was sequenced with immunoSEQ multiplex PCR; TCRdb's copy has only in-frame clones and lacks some. Of tens of thousands of clones detected, approximately 83% appear once; the ten largest clones hold around 7%. Documented time point: baseline, week 1 (first vaccination visit). Treatment given: pre-vaccination baseline after standard-of-care therapy. The material was PBMCs, obtained from a glioma patient treated with radiotherapy, temozolomide or both. These receptors originate from a woman aged 50 to 65 with glioma.

V is TRBV5-1 and J is TRBJ1-1; no definite D call. The CDR3 has 14 residues. The V end lost 3 bases, the J end lost 1 base, and 10 bases lay between the germline ends. The germline CDR1 and CDR2 sequences are SGHRS and YFSETQ. CDR3: CASSSGVRNTEAFF. The CDR3, as DNA: TGCGCCAGCAGCTCGGGTGTAAGGAACACTGAAGCTTTCTTT. Full variable domain (missing parts from reference TRBV5-1 and TRBJ1-1): KAGVTQTPRYLIKTRGQQVTLSCSPISGHRSVSWYQQTPGQGLQFLFEYFSETQRNKGNFPGRFSGRQFSNSRSEMNVSTLELGDSALYLCASSSGVRNTEAFFGQGTRLTVV.

The J gene is TRBJ1-5, the V gene TRBV6-1, with 8 bases that match TRBD1. The length of the CDR3 is 15 residues. Germline loops: CDR1 MNHNS, CDR2 SASEGT. Germline trimming cut 3 bases from V and 1 base from J; bases unmatched to any gene: 2. DNA for the CDR3: TGTGCCAGCAGTGACAGGGGGCGAAGCAATCAGCCCCAGCATTTT. It is translated as CASSDRGRSNQPQHF.

The rearrangement joins TRBV10-2 to TRBJ1-1, with 8 bases aligning to TRBD1. J lost 5 bases, V lost 8 bases, and 10 bases had no gene match. CDR3 length: 14 amino acids. Germline-derived CDR1 and CDR2 are WSHSY and SAAADI. CDR3 protein: CASRITGGWTEAFF. In DNA, the CDR3 is TGCGCCAGCCGTATTACAGGGGGTTGGACTGAAGCTTTCTTT.

This clone has only a few counts. The genes are TRBV7-9 and TRBJ2-7; D may correspond to TRBD1 or TRBD2 (5 bases each). Trimming removed 5 bases at V and 2 bases at J, with 16 bases between. The CDR3 covers 15 residues. The V gene's germline CDR1 is SEHNR and CDR2 FQNEAQ (reference sequence). The CDR3 reads CASSVRDLPTYEQYF. In nucleotides, the CDR3 is TGTGCCAGCAGCGTCCGGGACCTCCCTACCTACGAGCAGTACTTC.

The V call is TRBV27, the J call TRBJ1-5; no clear D. Trimming shortened V by 7 bases and J by 5 bases, and 18 bases separated the two germline ends. CDR1 is MNHEY, CDR2 SMNVEV, per germline (reference sequence). The CDR3 covers 15 residues. Written as DNA, the CDR3 is TGTGCCAGCACCCCCCGCGGGCAGGATTATCAGCCCCAGCATTTT. Protein: CASTPRGQDYQPQHF.

The genes are TRBV5-1 and TRBJ1-1, with TRBD1 matching over 7 bases. There are 14 residues in the CDR3. Germline V gene sequence: CDR1 SGHRS, CDR2 YFSETQ. The trim removed 4 bases at V and 2 bases at J, leaving 5 bases unmatched. The CDR3 DNA follows: TGCGCCAGCAGCCTAGGGGACAGTAACACTGAAGCTTTCTTT. This codes for CASSLGDSNTEAFF. Using reference TRBV5-1 and TRBJ1-1 for the parts outside the CDR3, the full variable domain is KAGVTQTPRYLIKTRGQQVTLSCSPISGHRSVSWYQQTPGQGLQFLFEYFSETQRNKGNFPGRFSGRQFSNSRSEMNVSTLELGDSALYLCASSLGDSNTEAFFGQGTRLTVV.

Here the CDR3 reads CASSLQRTDTQYF. The CDR3 nucleotides read TGCGCCAGCAGCTTGCAGCGCACAGATACGCAGTATTTT. The genes are TRBV5-1 and TRBJ2-3; D uncertain. The CDR3 spans 13 residues. Trimming took 1 base from V and 1 from J, leaving 4 bases between them. Germline CDR1 reads SGHRS; CDR2 reads YFSETQ.

This sequence joins TRBV21-1 and TRBJ1-6. TRBV21-1 is classified as a pseudogene. There are 18 residues in the CDR3. CDR3 in amino acids: CASSTKRVGGTNHSPLHF. The DNA of the CDR3 is TGTGCCAGCAGCACCAAGAGGGTGGGGGGTACGAATCATTCACCCCTCCACTTT.

This chain links TRBV11-2 with TRBJ2-7; D tentatively reads TRBD1 or TRBD2 (5 bases each). V was pared by 1 base and J by 3 bases, with 10 bases between. Per the germline V gene, CDR1 is SGHAT and CDR2 is FQNNGV. The CDR3 runs 14 residues. The CDR3 coding sequence is TGTGCCAGCAGCTTAGGGGACGGTTACTACGAGCAGTACTTC. This gives the protein CASSLGDGYYEQYF.

The genes are TRBV7-9 and TRBJ2-2, with D possibly called TRBD1 or TRBD2 (5 bases each). Germline V gene lookup returns CDR1 SEHNR and CDR2 FQNEAQ (reference sequence). The CDR3 contains 13 residues. Trimming shortened V by 11 bases and J by 6 bases, and 16 bases separated the two germline ends. The CDR3 DNA is TGTGCCGGACCGGGACCTTCGGCCGGGGAGCTGTTTTTT. This sequence encodes CAGPGPSAGELFF.

The gene calls are TRBV9 and TRBJ2-2, with 9 bases aligning to TRBD1. CDR3 length equals 18 residues. The germline CDR1 and CDR2 sequences are SGDLS and YYNGEE. Losses at the gene ends were 1 base for V and 0 bases for J; bases not matched to a gene: 7. CDR3 coding DNA: TGTGCCAGCAGCGTAACAGTTCGGACAGGGGCGAACACCGGGGAGCTGTTTTTT. This gives the protein CASSVTVRTGANTGELFF.

The chain couples TRBV7-2 to TRBJ2-3; 9 nucleotides align to TRBD2. The CDR3 loop spans 17 amino acids. V dropped 5 bases and J dropped 1; count of bases not matched to a gene: 10. Looked up from germline, CDR1 is SGHTA and CDR2 is FQGNSA. The DNA for the CDR3 is TGTGCCAGCAGCCCCCGGGGGAAGCGGGGGGGCACAGATACGCAGTATTTT. This codes for CASSPRGKRGGTDTQYF.

V usage is TRBV2 and J usage is TRBJ1-1; the D is unclear. Germline CDR1 and CDR2: SNHLY and FYNNEI. The CDR3 runs 13 residues. With 4 bases removed from V and 3 bases from J, the gap between germline ends came to 9 bases. CDR3 bases: TGTGCCAGCAGTGGTGAAACCTACACTGAAGCTTTCTTT. It translates to CASSGETYTEAFF.

The V and J genes are TRBV6-5 and TRBJ2-7; D may match TRBD1 or TRBD2 (5 bases each). This CDR3 region has 15 residues. Germline V gene data show CDR1 as MNHEY and CDR2 as SVGAGI. V was shortened by 0 bases and J by 2 bases, with 11 bases between the two germline ends. The CDR3 DNA is TGTGCCAGCAGTTACTCGAGGCAGGGACCCTACGAGCAGTACTTC. Amino acid sequence: CASSYSRQGPYEQYF.

This clone has just a few counts. The V and J genes are TRBV13 and TRBJ2-2, with D maybe TRBD1 (5 bases). The germline CDR1 and CDR2 sequences are PRHDT and FYEKMQ (reference sequence). Between the trimmed V and J ends, which lost 3 bases and 5 bases, there was a span of 7 bases. This CDR3 is 13 amino acids long. Here the CDR3 reads CASSFRGTGELFF. The CDR3 nucleotides are TGTGCCAGCAGCTTTAGGGGAACCGGGGAGCTGTTTTTT.

The genes are TRBV29-1 and TRBJ2-1; 8 bases line up with TRBD2. Germline CDR1 and CDR2: SQVTM and ANQGSEA. Trimming removed 7 bases from V and 3 bases from J; junction bases left unmatched: 8. The length of the CDR3 is 14 residues. CDR3 region: CSGTGTSSYNEQFF. The CDR3 nucleotides read TGCAGCGGCACCGGGACTAGTAGCTACAATGAGCAGTTCTTC.

The chain uses TRBV9 and TRBJ2-1, with a tentative D call TRBD2 (5 bases). Trimming pared 0 bases from V and 6 bases from J, leaving 10 bases between. The CDR3 is made up of 14 amino acids. Per the germline V gene, CDR1 is SGDLS and CDR2 is YYNGEE. The CDR3 spells CASSVEPSPNEQFF. The CDR3 coding sequence is TGTGCCAGCAGCGTAGAACCTAGCCCCAATGAGCAGTTCTTC. The full variable domain, in which reference TRBV9 and TRBJ2-1 provide the parts outside the CDR3, is DSGVTQTPKHLITATGQRVTLRCSPRSGDLSVYWYQQSLDQGLQFLIQYYNGEERAKGNILERFSAQQFPDLHSELNLSSLELGDSALYFCASSVEPSPNEQFFGPGTRLTVL.

The V call is TRBV5-1, the J call TRBJ2-7; 8 bases align to TRBD1. This CDR3 contains 14 residues. Germline values: CDR1 SGHRS, CDR2 YFSETQ. V gave up 4 bases and J gave up 5 bases; unmatched junction bases: 8. CDR3 DNA: TGCGCCAGCAGCCACGGACAGGGTAGTGACGAGCAGTACTTC. Amino acid sequence: CASSHGQGSDEQYF.